Sequencing of this T cell receptor beta chain was carried out in a study of cytomegalovirus exposure and HLA in healthy donors. Whole-study context: Samples from HLA-typed donors yielded around 85 million unique TCRs in an early data release.

Germline loops: CDR1 MGHDK, CDR2 SYGVNS. There are 16 residues in the CDR3. The junction had 6 bases not matched to a gene; V was cut back by 1 base and J by 5 bases. This clone is a singleton in its sample. Its target is unknown. General study points: What a later analysis showed was that several of the most significant clusters appeared linked to common viral pathogens.

Primers included in the PCR were 60 Vbeta and 13 Jbeta primers. Authors' processing steps: Later work found around 80 million unique TCR beta chains, with about 10 million shared. The protocol was immunoSEQ multiplex PCR, while the TCRdb copy is restricted to in-frame clones and leaves out a portion. Clonal size and the V and J genes are those of that table, whereas D and trimming came from the DNA. This sample has 150,000 to 250,000 clones, with approximately 85% found just once. Sequencing used PBMCs. V usage is TRBV25-1 and J usage is TRBJ2-5; 11 nucleotides align to TRBD2. The sequence derives from a woman aged 50 to 65 in good health and CMV-seronegative. CDR3 region: CASSESWGLAVETQYF. The DNA for the CDR3 is TGTGCCAGCAGTGAATCTTGGGGACTAGCGGTCGAGACCCAGTACTTC.